This TCR beta chain was captured in a study of blood T cell repertoires in COVID-19. Whole-study context: From T cells, B-cell-depleted T cells, or PBMCs came the material, which was cDNA or gDNA.

The V and J ends lost 4 bases and 8 bases, in that order; junction bases with no gene match: 2. The V gene's germline CDR1 is MNHEY and CDR2 SMNVEV (reference sequence). The CDR3 sequence is 12 residues long. Per the authors' pipeline: Cell counts per sample came from amplifying reference gene primers. Repertoires were generated with immunoSEQ multiplex PCR, while TCRdb's copy carries only in-frame clones and drops some. That table furnishes V, J and clone size, whereas the DNA furnished D and trimming. The sample holds nearly 350,000 clones, approximately 87% seen once. The sequencing sample was made of peripheral blood. The genes are TRBV27 and TRBJ2-1; 7 bases align to TRBD2. This sequence originates from a woman aged 45-60 years with COVID-19, enrolled during active disease. This CDR3 reads CASSWAGDEQFF. The CDR3 DNA follows: TGTGCCAGCAGTTGGGCGGGGGATGAGCAGTTCTTC.